The table lists the clone carrying this TCR beta chain with a count of one. Its antigen remains unidentified. The source of the sample is a study of T cell responses to AZD1222 COVID-19 vaccine. About the study: Second-dose intervals of approximately 4 or approximately 12 weeks were pooled. Study-wide results and caveats: CD4 TCRs associated with vaccination spanned spike, dominating at 160-218 and 743-854. Females made up more of the donors, who were largely white British, and clonal diversity may have come out too low. Regions left unmutated in variants are reportedly the target of nearly half of spike-specific TCRs.

The CDR3 contains 18 residues. V lost 0 bases and J lost 2; bases outside the gene matches: 4. Per germline, CDR1 MNHEY and CDR2 SVGEGT. TCRdb keeps only in-frame clones here, not all; method: immunoSEQ multiplex PCR. The table lists over 100,000 clones, 75% to 90% of them singletons. The TCR originated in an adult in good health. The chain joins TRBV6-2 or TRBV6-3 to TRBJ2-2; 12 bases line up with TRBD2. The sequenced sample was peripheral blood, obtained on day 0 of AZD1222 vaccination. The CDR3 spells CASSYSTSGGVNTGELFF. CDR3 nucleotide sequence: TGTGCCAGCAGTTACTCGACTAGCGGGGGTGTCAACACCGGGGAGCTGTTTTTT.